The 3 T cell receptor beta chains listed next were all sequenced from one sample in a study of OX40 agonist ivuxolimab in advanced cancers. Sequencing was performed with immunoSEQ multiplex PCR; in TCRdb, only in-frame clones are kept and a portion is missing. Counted here are roughly 69,000 clones, roughly nine tenths occurring once; the ten biggest clones make up 5.2%. The sample here was CD4+ or CD8+ T cells sorted from blood, taken in a trial of the OX40 agonist ivuxolimab. The receptors were sampled from an adult with an advanced solid tumor such as melanoma, head and neck, liver or kidney cancer.

The genes are TRBV7-9 and TRBJ1-2; weak D call: TRBD1 (5 bases). CDR1 is SEHNR and CDR2 is FQNEAQ in the germline V gene (reference sequence). Trimming took 4 bases from V and 7 from J, leaving 7 bases between them. The CDR3 consists of 11 residues. The CDR3 region has the DNA TGTGCCAGCAGCTCGACAGTTGGCTACACCTTC. This gives the protein CASSSTVGYTF.

This clone appeared once. The genes are TRBV28 and TRBJ2-7; 11 nucleotides align to TRBD2. CDR3 size: 16 residues. V was clipped by 1 base and J by 5 bases; unmatched bases: 7. Germline V gene sequence: CDR1 MDHEN, CDR2 SYDVKM. CDR3: CASSLLSLAGANEQYF. DNA for the CDR3: TGTGCCAGCAGTTTATTATCACTAGCGGGAGCTAACGAGCAGTACTTC.

The chain employs TRBV28 and TRBJ1-1; D unresolved. The V end lost 5 bases, the J end lost 0 bases, and 10 bases lay between the germline ends. This CDR3 contains 14 residues. Per germline, CDR1 MDHEN and CDR2 SYDVKM. CDR3 nucleotide sequence: TGTGCCAGCAGTCCTTCTTTCGTGAACACTGAAGCTTTCTTT. Protein product: CASSPSFVNTEAFF.